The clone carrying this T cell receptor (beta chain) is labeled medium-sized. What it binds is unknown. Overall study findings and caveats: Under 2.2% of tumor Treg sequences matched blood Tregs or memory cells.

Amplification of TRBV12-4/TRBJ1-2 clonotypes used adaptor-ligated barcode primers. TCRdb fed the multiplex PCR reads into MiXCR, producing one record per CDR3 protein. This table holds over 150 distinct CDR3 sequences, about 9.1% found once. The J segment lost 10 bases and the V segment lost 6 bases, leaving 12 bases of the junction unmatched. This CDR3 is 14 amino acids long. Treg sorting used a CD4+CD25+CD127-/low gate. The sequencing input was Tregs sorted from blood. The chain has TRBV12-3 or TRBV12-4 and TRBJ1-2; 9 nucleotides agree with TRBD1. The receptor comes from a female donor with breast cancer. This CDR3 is CASSDPGQGYVYTF. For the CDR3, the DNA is TGTGCCAGCAGCGATCCGGGACAGGGTTACGTCTACACCTTC.